This T cell receptor beta chain stems from a study of T cells after yellow fever vaccination. Study-wide points: Only a small proportion of the clonotypes turned up in both the CD4 and the CD8 compartments, likely arising from convergent recombination.

TCRdb independently ran MiXCR on the 5' RACE reads; one entry per CDR3 protein. The repertoire holds around 550,000 distinct CDR3 sequences, with about 19% as singletons. Concerning this clonotype itself: Antigen unknown.

Trimming left V 0 bases short and J 0 bases short, with 7 bases between. The CDR3 consists of 15 residues. Germline V gene data show CDR1 as SGDLS and CDR2 as YYNGEE. The chain joins TRBV9 to TRBJ1-5; D gene ambiguous. This sequence originates from a man aged 30-40 years who received the YFV17D yellow fever vaccine. The material sequenced was PBMCs, taken 15 days after the yellow fever booster vaccination. The CDR3 DNA is TGTGCCAGCAGCGTAGCGGGTTATAGCAATCAGCCCCAGCATTTT. It translates to CASSVAGYSNQPQHF.